The rows below give T cell receptor beta chains drawn from one sample of a study of blood T cell repertoires in COVID-19. Clones were sequenced by immunoSEQ multiplex PCR, and TCRdb holds only the in-frame ones, with some missing. This table holds around 100,000 clones, about 89% found once. Sequencing used peripheral blood. These receptors all come from a man aged 55 to 70 with COVID-19, enrolled during active disease. Both conserved end residues are part of each CDR3. A D gene is named only where the DNA matches it firmly. Clone size is stated in some rows and not others, as once, few, many or a class when expanded.

>TRBJ1-2|NA|NA|TRBV30
TGTGCCTGCAACCGAGGGATGGGAAACTATGGCTACACCTTC
CACNRGMGNYGYTF
>TRBJ2-3|NA|NA|TRBV29-1
TGCAGTGCTTTTGGGCCAGGAGGAGCAGATACGCAGTATTTT
CSAFGPGGADTQYF
>TRBJ2-3|once|NA|TRBV29-1
TGCAGCGTTGGTCGCAGGCCCCGGAACACAGATACGCAGTATTTT
CSVGRRPRNTDTQYF
>TRBJ2-7|NA|TRBD2|TRBV5-6
TGTGCCAGCAGCCCTATAGCGGGAGCGACCTACGAGCAGTACTTC
CASSPIAGATYEQYF
>TRBJ2-5|NA|NA|TRBV9
TGTGCCAGCAGCCAAAACCCAGGGGAAGAGACCCAGTACTTC
CASSQNPGEETQYF
>TRBJ1-6|NA|TRBD1|TRBV7-9
TGTGCCAGCAGCATCCAAGCCGGGACAGGGGCTTCACCCCTCCACTTT
CASSIQAGTGASPLHF
>TRBJ1-2|NA|NA|TRBV15
TGTGCCACCCTAGGCGGGTATGGCTACACCTTC
CATLGGYGYTF
>TRBJ1-4|NA|TRBD1|TRBV15
TGTGCCACCAGCCGAGACAGGGCGAATGAAAAACTGTTTTTT
CATSRDRANEKLFF
>TRBJ1-3|NA|NA|TRBV7-8
TGTGCCAGCAGCCCGTCTAGCAACACCATATATTTT
CASSPSSNTIYF
>TRBJ1-2|NA|NA|TRBV30
TGTGCCTGGAGTATTACAGGGTTCAACTATGGCTACACCTTC
CAWSITGFNYGYTF
>TRBJ2-3|NA|TRBD1|TRBV18
TGTGCCAGCTCACCGGCGGACAGGGGGCTGGTAGATACGCAGTATTTT
CASSPADRGLVDTQYF
>TRBJ2-7|NA|TRBD1|TRBV6-5
TGTGCCAGCAGTTACCCCTCAGGGGGCGAGCAGTACTTC
CASSYPSGGEQYF
>TRBJ2-7|NA|NA|TRBV28
TGTGCCAGCAGTTTAGAAGCTTACGAGCAGTACTTC
CASSLEAYEQYF
>TRBJ1-3|once|TRBD1|TRBV28
TGTGCCAGCAGTAAGACAGGGTCTGGAAACACCATATATTTT
CASSKTGSGNTIYF
>TRBJ2-2|NA|TRBD1|TRBV7-2
TGTGCCAGCAGTCGGGACAGGGTGAACACCGGGGAGCTGTTTTTT
CASSRDRVNTGELFF
>TRBJ1-1|NA|NA|TRBV30
TGTGCCTGGAGTGCGGCAGGGCCAGGCACTGAAGCTTTCTTT
CAWSAAGPGTEAFF
>TRBJ1-5|NA|TRBD1|TRBV12-3/TRBV12-4
TGTGCAAGCAGACAGGGTGCAAATCAGCCCCAGCATTTT
CASRQGANQPQHF
>TRBJ1-4|NA|NA|TRBV23-1
TGCGCCAGCAGTGGGACTTCAACTAATGAAAAACTGTTTTTT
CASSGTSTNEKLFF
>TRBJ1-2|NA|TRBD1|TRBV3-1/TRBV3-2
TGTGCCAGCAGCGCATCCGGGACAGGGGATGGCTACACCTTC
CASSASGTGDGYTF
>TRBJ1-4|NA|NA|TRBV11-3
TGTGCCAGCAGCCCTTCCACGGGGGCAACTAATGAAAAACTGTTTTTT
CASSPSTGATNEKLFF
>TRBJ2-1|NA|TRBD2|TRBV15
TGTGCCACCAGCTGGGAGACTAGCGGGAGGGCATACAATGAGCAGTTCTTC
CATSWETSGRAYNEQFF
>TRBJ2-3|once|NA|TRBV9
TGTGCCAGCAGCGTAGGGGGGGACCCCACAGATACGCAGTATTTT
CASSVGGDPTDTQYF
>TRBJ2-1|NA|NA|TRBV6-5
TGTGCCAGCAGTTACTCGAGTTTTAGCGGTGAGCAGTTCTTC
CASSYSSFSGEQFF